The 30 T cell receptor beta chains below all came from one sample that was sequenced in a study of cytomegalovirus exposure and HLA in healthy donors. Researchers ran the PCR with 60 Vbeta and 13 Jbeta primers. Only in-frame clones appear in the TCRdb table, and some are missing; sequencing was by immunoSEQ multiplex PCR. The data contain about 140,000 clones, approximately 80% of them singletons. Sequencing input: PBMCs. These receptors were obtained from a man aged 45 to 65 in good health and CMV-seronegative.

This clone was seen only once. The chain is built from TRBV4-1 and TRBJ2-1; 11 bases line up with TRBD2. J gave up 10 bases and V 1 base, and 6 bases lay outside the gene matches. This CDR3 region has 15 residues. Germline assignment: CDR1 MGHRA and CDR2 YSYEKL. CDR3 DNA sequence: TGCGCCAGCAGCCAAGCAGTAGCGGGAGGGCGAGAGCAGTTCTTC. The encoded protein is CASSQAVAGGREQFF.

This chain links TRBV5-5 with TRBJ1-1, with D tentatively TRBD1 (6 bases). The CDR3 length is 15 residues. Germline-derived CDR1 and CDR2 are SGHKS and YYEKEE (reference sequence). V gave up 3 bases and J gave up 4 bases, with 16 bases separating them. This chain's CDR3 is CASSSRNQGSTEAFF. For the CDR3, the DNA is TGTGCCAGCAGCTCCCGGAACCAGGGGTCCACTGAAGCTTTCTTT.

The chain carries TRBV28 and TRBJ2-5, with 7 bases that match TRBD2. The CDR3 totals 13 residues. Germline CDR1 reads MDHEN; CDR2 reads SYDVKM. Trimming at V came to 7 bases and at J to 4 bases, leaving 6 bases not matched to a gene. This CDR3 is CASTPPGGETQYF. CDR3 sequence (DNA): TGTGCCAGCACCCCGCCGGGGGGAGAGACCCAGTACTTC.

V is TRBV29-1 and J is TRBJ1-2; 7 bases are a match to TRBD1. The CDR3 runs to 11 residues. From germline, CDR1 is SQVTM and CDR2 ANQGSEA. The ends lost 8 bases at V and 6 bases at J; junction bases unmatched: 6. The CDR3 bases are TGCAGCACGGGACAGAGGGATGGCTACACCTTC. Residues: CSTGQRDGYTF.

The V and J genes are TRBV2 and TRBJ2-3; 7 bases map to TRBD1. This CDR3 is built from 14 residues. V trimming: 9 bases; J trimming: 1 base; junction bases outside the gene matches: 7. CDR1 SNHLY and CDR2 FYNNEI come from the germline V gene. The CDR3 nucleotides read TGTGCCAGTAACCGGGACAGACGCACAGATACGCAGTATTTT. This encodes CASNRDRRTDTQYF.

The chain joins TRBV28 to TRBJ2-5; 9 bases are shared with TRBD1. V trimming: 4 bases; J trimming: 9 bases; junction bases outside the gene matches: 15. The CDR3 extends over 16 amino acids. Germline CDR1 is MDHEN and CDR2 is SYDVKM. The CDR3 DNA sequence: TGTGCCAGCAGTTCCGCCCAGACAGGGGGTGCGGATCCCCAGTACTTC. It specifies CASSSAQTGGADPQYF.

This clone has only one observation. The V call is TRBV11-3, the J call TRBJ2-3; tentative D call: TRBD1 (5 bases). This CDR3 contains 14 residues. The germline gives CDR1 SGHNT, CDR2 YENEEA. V lost 0 bases and J lost 3, with 7 bases in between. The DNA of the CDR3 is TGTGCCAGCAGCTTAGAGGGGCTTACAGATACGCAGTATTTT. Translating gives CASSLEGLTDTQYF.

The chain couples TRBV11-2 to TRBJ2-5; 8 bases align to TRBD1. Germline V lookup: CDR1 SGHAT, CDR2 FQNNGV. This CDR3 spans 15 amino acids. J gave up 1 base and V 3 bases, and 4 bases lay outside the gene matches. The CDR3 reads CASSFPRGPQETQYF. The DNA for the CDR3 is TGTGCCAGCAGCTTCCCCAGGGGGCCCCAAGAGACCCAGTACTTC. Based on the CDR3 plus reference TRBV11-2 and TRBJ2-5, the full variable domain is EAGVAQSPRYKIIEKRQSVAFWCNPISGHATLYWYQQILGQGPKLLIQFQNNGVVDDSQLPKDRFSAERLKGVDSTLKIQPAKLEDSAVYLCASSFPRGPQETQYFGPGTRLLVL.

This sequence joins TRBV6-1 and TRBJ2-5; 10 bases match TRBD2. This CDR3 region has 16 residues. V lost 2 bases, J lost 4 bases, and 7 bases stayed unmatched. Germline V gives CDR1 MNHNS, CDR2 SASEGT. The CDR3 bases are TGTGCCAGCAGTGAAACTAGCGGGATGTCCCTAGAGACCCAGTACTTC. Its translation is CASSETSGMSLETQYF.

The genes are TRBV7-3 and TRBJ1-2, with 7 bases matching TRBD1. Germline-derived CDR1 and CDR2 are SGHTA and FQGTGA. The CDR3 has 15 amino acids. Germline trimming cut 5 bases from V and 2 bases from J; bases unmatched to any gene: 8. CDR3 amino acids: CASSREAGGNYGYTF. CDR3 nucleotides: TGTGCCAGCAGCAGGGAGGCAGGGGGAAACTATGGCTACACCTTC.

The chain has TRBV25-1 and TRBJ2-7, with 7 positions matching TRBD2. CDR1 is MGHDK, CDR2 SYGVNS, per germline. V trimming: 3 bases; J trimming: 6 bases; junction bases outside the gene matches: 11. This CDR3 spans 15 amino acids. In DNA form, the CDR3 reads TGTGCCAGCAGTGACAGGCGGGAGCCCTTAGGCGAGCAGTACTTC. It yields the protein CASSDRREPLGEQYF.

Concerning this clone itself: Other DNA variants within this sample encode the same CDR3. The chain combines TRBV2 with TRBJ2-3; 9 bases line up with TRBD2. V lost 6 bases, J lost 5 bases, and 6 bases stayed unmatched. The CDR3 length is 14 residues. Germline CDR1 and CDR2: SNHLY and FYNNEI. Here the CDR3 reads CASSVSGSKDTQYF. The CDR3 DNA is TGTGCCAGCAGCGTTAGCGGGAGTAAAGATACGCAGTATTTT.

This clone is a singleton in its sample. The chain carries TRBV5-4 and TRBJ2-7; weak D call: TRBD1 (5 bases). The length of the CDR3 is 13 residues. Germline CDR1 is SGHNT and CDR2 is YYREEE (reference sequence). The V gene lost 1 base and the J gene lost 5 bases, with 10 bases spanning the gap. In nucleotides, the CDR3 is TGTGCCAGCAGCTTGCAGGGCCCCGACGAGCAGTACTTC. Encoded protein: CASSLQGPDEQYF.

This clone was picked up a small number of times. The chain links TRBV6-1 to TRBJ2-1; D perhaps matches TRBD2 (6 bases). The CDR3 is made up of 14 amino acids. V shed 8 bases and J shed 2 bases, with 13 bases lying between them. Germline assignment: CDR1 MNHNS and CDR2 SASEGT. In nucleotides, the CDR3 is TGTGCCAGCGCCCGGGACTTCCCCTACAATGAGCAGTTCTTC. Amino acids: CASARDFPYNEQFF.

The J gene is TRBJ2-1, the V gene TRBV5-5, with D possibly matching TRBD1 (5 bases). The germline V gene has CDR1 SGHKS and CDR2 YYEKEE (reference sequence). V lost 0 bases to trimming and J lost 8 bases, with 12 bases between them. The CDR3 consists of 14 residues. The CDR3 coding sequence is TGTGCCAGCAGCTTGGTCCAGGGTAGACATGAGCAGTTCTTC. This translates into CASSLVQGRHEQFF.

This clone was found a few times. The rearrangement links TRBV28 to TRBJ1-2; no definite D call. Trimming pared 6 bases from V and 0 bases from J, leaving 8 bases between. Germline CDR1 reads MDHEN; CDR2 reads SYDVKM. The CDR3 runs 13 residues. CDR3 protein: CASRTQTNYGYTF. The CDR3 DNA reads as TGTGCCAGCAGGACTCAAACTAACTATGGCTACACCTTC.

J is TRBJ2-7 and V is TRBV5-6; 7 nucleotides match TRBD1. CDR3 length equals 13 residues. Trimming removed 3 bases from V and 4 bases from J; junction bases left unmatched: 4. Germline values: CDR1 SGHDT, CDR2 YYEEEE. The CDR3 nucleotides read TGTGCCAGCAGCTCGGGACAGCAGTACGAGCAGTACTTC. Its protein is CASSSGQQYEQYF.

The chain recombines TRBV19 with TRBJ1-5, with D perhaps TRBD1 (6 bases). Trimming removed 8 bases at V and 3 bases at J, with 11 bases between. From germline, CDR1 is LNHDA and CDR2 SQIVND (reference sequence). CDR3 length: 13 residues. CDR3 nucleotide sequence: TGTGCCAGTCCTCAGGGGCTCAATCAGCCCCAGCATTTT. As protein: CASPQGLNQPQHF.

The J gene is TRBJ2-5, the V gene TRBV2, with D possibly TRBD2 on 5 matching bases. The V and J ends lost 6 bases and 5 bases respectively, with 16 bases between them. This CDR3 contains 14 residues. Germline assignment: CDR1 SNHLY and CDR2 FYNNEI. The CDR3 loop reads CASSTGRAGETQYF. In DNA, the CDR3 is TGTGCCAGCAGCACGGGCCGGGCGGGCGAGACCCAGTACTTC.

The chain couples TRBV29-1 to TRBJ2-2; D possibly corresponds to TRBD1 (6 bases). V was shortened by 2 bases and J by 6 bases, with 10 bases between the two germline ends. Germline values: CDR1 SQVTM, CDR2 ANQGSEA. The CDR3 totals 13 residues. The CDR3 loop reads CSVEQGIPGELFF. CDR3 bases: TGCAGCGTTGAACAGGGGATTCCCGGGGAGCTGTTTTTT.

The V and J genes are TRBV6-5 and TRBJ2-1, with 9 positions matching TRBD2. The CDR3 is 16 amino acids. V dropped 2 bases and J dropped 2; count of bases not matched to a gene: 4. Germline V CDR1 and CDR2: MNHEY, SVGAGI. CDR3 sequence (DNA): TGTGCCAGCAGTTACCAACTAGCGGGTGCCTACAATGAGCAGTTCTTC. Amino acid sequence: CASSYQLAGAYNEQFF.

This rearrangement joins TRBV25-1 to TRBJ1-1, with D possibly being TRBD1 (5 bases). The germline V and J ends were trimmed by 3 bases and 4 bases, with 18 bases remaining between them. This CDR3 spans 16 amino acids. Germline V lookup: CDR1 MGHDK, CDR2 SYGVNS. Written as DNA, the CDR3 is TGTGCCAGCAGTGACCACCTGATGTTGGGGCGCACTGAAGCTTTCTTT. This gives the protein CASSDHLMLGRTEAFF.

The V gene is TRBV19, the J gene TRBJ1-4, with TRBD1 matching over 8 bases. The ends lost 7 bases at V and 4 bases at J; junction bases unmatched: 2. The CDR3 totals 13 residues. Germline values: CDR1 LNHDA, CDR2 SQIVND (reference sequence). This CDR3 reads CASKGQGNEKLFF. CDR3 nucleotide sequence: TGTGCCAGTAAAGGACAGGGTAATGAAAAACTGTTTTTT.

This chain links TRBV5-1 with TRBJ2-7; 7 bases align to TRBD1. V dropped 0 bases and J dropped 2; count of bases not matched to a gene: 5. The CDR3 has 15 residues. Germline loops: CDR1 SGHRS, CDR2 YFSETQ. CDR3 DNA sequence: TGCGCCAGCAGCTTGGCCTCCGGGACAGCCTACGAGCAGTACTTC. Residues: CASSLASGTAYEQYF. The entire variable domain, with the rest obtained from reference TRBV5-1 and TRBJ2-7, is as follows: KAGVTQTPRYLIKTRGQQVTLSCSPISGHRSVSWYQQTPGQGLQFLFEYFSETQRNKGNFPGRFSGRQFSNSRSEMNVSTLELGDSALYLCASSLASGTAYEQYFGPGTRLTVT.

The rearrangement joins TRBV4-1 to TRBJ2-7; D ambiguous. Germline V lookup: CDR1 MGHRA, CDR2 YSYEKL. Trimming pared 0 bases from V and 3 bases from J, leaving 12 bases between. This CDR3 is 15 amino acids long. The CDR3 loop reads CASSQDGDELYEQYF. CDR3 in DNA: TGCGCCAGCAGCCAAGATGGAGACGAGCTCTACGAGCAGTACTTC.

V is TRBV9 and J is TRBJ1-2, with D possibly TRBD1 on 6 matching bases. The CDR3 length is 13 residues. From germline, CDR1 is SGDLS and CDR2 YYNGEE. V dropped 6 bases and J dropped 7 bases, with 16 bases sitting between them. This chain's CDR3 is CASKKSGVSGYTF. The CDR3 DNA follows: TGTGCCAGCAAAAAATCAGGGGTCTCTGGCTACACCTTC. Using reference TRBV9 and TRBJ1-2 for the parts outside the CDR3, the full variable domain is DSGVTQTPKHLITATGQRVTLRCSPRSGDLSVYWYQQSLDQGLQFLIQYYNGEERAKGNILERFSAQQFPDLHSELNLSSLELGDSALYFCASKKSGVSGYTFGSGTRLTVV.

The chain links TRBV2 to TRBJ1-6; 7 nucleotides align to TRBD1. In germline, CDR1 is SNHLY, CDR2 FYNNEI. The CDR3 runs 15 residues. J was trimmed by 6 bases and V by 6 bases; bases with no gene match: 8. CDR3 residues: CASSLEQGTNSPLHF. CDR3 nucleotides: TGTGCCAGCAGCCTTGAACAGGGGACTAATTCACCCCTCCACTTT.

V and J are TRBV19 and TRBJ1-5, with TRBD1 as a possible D gene (5 bases). Germline loops: CDR1 LNHDA, CDR2 SQIVND (reference sequence). Trimming stripped 5 bases from V and 2 bases from J, with 7 bases between. This CDR3 comprises 13 residues. CDR3 region: CASSDSRNQPQHF. DNA for the CDR3: TGTGCCAGTAGTGACAGTCGCAATCAGCCCCAGCATTTT.

This chain links TRBV10-1 with TRBJ2-3; 9 positions agree with TRBD2. Per the germline V gene, CDR1 is WNHNN and CDR2 is SYGVQD (reference sequence). There are 15 residues in the CDR3. J lost 3 bases, V lost 0 bases, and 1 base had no gene match. The CDR3 coding sequence is TGCGCCAGCAGTGAGTCCCTAGCGGGAACAGATACGCAGTATTTT. It yields the protein CASSESLAGTDTQYF.

The rearrangement links TRBV6-1 to TRBJ1-5, with TRBD1 matching 7 bases. Trimming cost V 4 bases and J 4 bases; bases outside gene matches: 7. The CDR3 has 15 amino acids. CDR1 is MNHNS, CDR2 SASEGT, per germline. CDR3 DNA sequence: TGTGCCAGCAGTGCCACAGGGGCGGAAAATCAGCCCCAGCATTTT. The encoded protein is CASSATGAENQPQHF.